The sample holds a few counts of the clone carrying this T cell receptor beta chain. Amplified regions were TCR beta CDR3 sequences from RNA transcripts. The TCR CDR3 was amplified in a first-round RT-PCR using the HTBI primer set. TCRdb redid the calling of the multiplex PCR reads with MiXCR, one entry per CDR3 protein. This table holds 560,000 or so distinct CDR3 sequences, 35% to 55% found once. The sample is drawn from a study of T cells in Graves' hyperthyroidism and ophthalmopathy. The CDR3 spans 13 residues. Germline V gene lookup returns CDR1 DFQATT and CDR2 SNEGSKA (reference sequence). With V trimmed by 6 bases and J by 6 bases, 8 bases remained unmatched.

This TCR derives from a young woman with Graves' hyperthyroidism. Input material: peripheral blood or thyroid tissue (not recorded which). The chain employs TRBV20-1 and TRBJ2-5; 9 nucleotides match TRBD1. As DNA, the CDR3 is TGCAGTGCCGAAAGGACAGGGGAGCAGACCCAGTACTTC. It specifies CSAERTGEQTQYF.